The 18 T cell receptor beta chains given below trace back to one sample, sequenced in a study of immune cell composition in non-small cell lung cancer (dated by TCRdb to about 2017). The library was obtained by the immunoSEQ multiplex PCR assay. TCRdb re-hosts the immuneACCESS table, in-frame sequences only. Its copies lack some clones; in the studies checked, an unresolved V gene accounts for under half of them, and the cause for the rest is not known. For this sample there are 8,000 or so clones; approximately 78% appear just once. Clones ranked in the top ten supply 12% of the sample. What was sequenced was lung tumor tissue. The receptors were gathered from a human donor with non-small cell lung cancer.

The rearrangement uses TRBV6-6 and TRBJ1-6; TRBD1 might be the D (6 bases). CDR1 is MNHNY, CDR2 SVGAGI, per germline (reference sequence). This CDR3 comprises 14 residues. Trimming pared 7 bases from V and 7 bases from J, leaving 14 bases between. The CDR3 DNA reads TGTGCCAGCACTTTACAGGGAGGGAATTCACCCCTCCACTTT. Its translation is CASTLQGGNSPLHF.

The chain uses TRBV5-1 and TRBJ2-3; tentatively, D is TRBD1 (5 bases). Germline V CDR1 and CDR2: SGHRS, YFSETQ. Trimming stripped 4 bases from V and 8 bases from J, with 17 bases between. This CDR3 region has 14 residues. The CDR3 reads CASSPSLTAGTQYF. CDR3 nucleotides: TGCGCCAGCAGCCCCTCCCTGACAGCTGGTACGCAGTATTTT.

Of note for this clone: One end of the junction varies from germline; a read error may be responsible. V usage is TRBV28 and J usage is TRBJ2-2, with TRBD2 matching over 9 bases. The germline V gene has CDR1 MDHEN and CDR2 SYDVKM. This CDR3 region has 16 residues. The CDR3 DNA is TGTGCCAGCTGTTTAGCGGGGGCCCGTATAGGCGGGGAGCTGTTTTTT. As protein: CASCLAGARIGGELFF.

This sequence joins TRBV7-2 and TRBJ2-7, with 7 bases that match TRBD1. The V gene end was trimmed by 5 bases and the J gene end by 7 bases; junction bases not matched to a gene: 11. CDR3 length equals 14 residues. Germline V gives CDR1 SGHTA, CDR2 FQGNSA. The CDR3 bases are TGTGCCAGCAGCGCAGGGTTTACAGGGGAGGAGCAGTACTTC. Protein sequence: CASSAGFTGEEQYF.

The chain carries TRBV5-4 and TRBJ1-5; D remains unclear. V lost 0 bases and J lost 3, with 10 bases in between. The length of the CDR3 is 15 residues. Germline CDR1 SGHNT, CDR2 YYREEE (reference sequence). CDR3 coding DNA: TGTGCCAGCAGCTTGGATTCCGGTTACAATCAGCCCCAGCATTTT. Residues: CASSLDSGYNQPQHF.

CDR3 DNA sequence: TGTGCCAGCACCACGGGGCAGGGAGCTTATGGCTACACCTTC. This translates into CASTTGQGAYGYTF. The chain links TRBV6-6 to TRBJ1-2; D perhaps matches TRBD1 (5 bases). Germline assignment: CDR1 MNHNY and CDR2 SVGAGI (reference sequence). V was trimmed by 7 bases and J by 5 bases, leaving 17 bases between them. This CDR3 has 14 amino acids.

There are a few counts of this clone. J is TRBJ2-7 and V is TRBV15; 8 bases are shared with TRBD1. Germline loops: CDR1 LNHNV, CDR2 YYDKDF (reference sequence). Trimming removed 0 bases from V and 5 bases from J; junction bases left unmatched: 9. The CDR3 has 16 amino acids. The CDR3 DNA is TGTGCCACCAGCAGAGAAATTCAGGGGGCGTTACACGAGCAGTACTTC. The encoded protein is CATSREIQGALHEQYF.

A few counts support this clone. This sequence joins TRBV7-2 and TRBJ1-2, with D hard to call. There are 16 residues in the CDR3. The germline CDR1 and CDR2 sequences are SGHTA and FQGNSA. V lost 1 base and J 8 bases, leaving 20 bases between the germline ends. CDR3 protein: CASSLEQLVGPRGYTF. Written as DNA, the CDR3 is TGTGCCAGCAGCTTAGAGCAACTAGTAGGGCCGCGGGGCTACACCTTC.

The rearrangement joins TRBV7-2 to TRBJ2-7; D is perhaps TRBD1 (5 bases). From germline, CDR1 is SGHTA and CDR2 FQGNSA. Trimming stripped 1 base from V and 5 bases from J, with 18 bases between. This CDR3 has 16 residues. This chain's CDR3 is CASSLGPRVEIHEQYF. The CDR3 DNA reads as TGTGCCAGCAGCTTAGGACCCAGGGTGGAGATCCACGAGCAGTACTTC.

The CDR3 spells CASRRSEGTNTEAFF. For the CDR3, the DNA is TGTGCCAGCAGGCGTAGTGAGGGTACGAACACTGAAGCTTTCTTT. This chain joins TRBV2 and TRBJ1-1; D gene ambiguous. CDR1 and CDR2 from the germline V gene are SNHLY and FYNNEI. Trimming took off 6 bases at V and 1 base at J, with 15 bases between the two ends. The CDR3 length is 15 residues.

The chain links TRBV7-2 to TRBJ1-1; 7 bases match TRBD1. Looked up from germline, CDR1 is SGHTA and CDR2 is FQGNSA. The J segment lost 5 bases and the V segment lost 5 bases, leaving 5 bases of the junction unmatched. The CDR3 has 13 amino acids. CDR3 in amino acids: CASSLDRATEAFF. The CDR3 region has the DNA TGTGCCAGCAGCCTCGACAGGGCGACTGAAGCTTTCTTT.

The V call is TRBV29-1, the J call TRBJ1-3; D uncertain. Trimming left V 5 bases short and J 2 bases short, with 16 bases between. There are 15 residues in the CDR3. CDR1 SQVTM and CDR2 ANQGSEA come from the germline V gene. CDR3: CSVFVQSSTGNTIYF. The CDR3 DNA sequence: TGCAGCGTTTTCGTCCAGAGCTCAACTGGAAACACCATATATTTT.

This rearrangement joins TRBV7-9 to TRBJ1-3; D gene ambiguous. Per germline, CDR1 SEHNR and CDR2 FQNEAQ (reference sequence). Trimming left V 3 bases short and J 1 base short, with 4 bases between. The CDR3 covers 13 residues. CDR3 loop: CASSLTSGNTIYF. In DNA form, the CDR3 reads TGTGCCAGCAGCTTGACATCTGGAAACACCATATATTTT.

In DNA form, the CDR3 reads TGTGCCAGCAGCTTTGGGACAGGGACCTATGGCTACACCTTC. Its translation: CASSFGTGTYGYTF. The chain recombines TRBV7-2 with TRBJ1-2, with 9 bases matching TRBD1. V shed 3 bases and J 4 bases; nucleotides not matched to a gene: 3. The germline V gene has CDR1 SGHTA and CDR2 FQGNSA. The CDR3 totals 14 residues. The full variable domain, completed using reference TRBV7-2 and TRBJ1-2, is GAGVSQSPSNKVTEKGKDVELRCDPISGHTALYWYRQSLGQGLEFLIYFQGNSAPDKSGLPSDRFSAERTGGSVSTLTIQRTQQEDSAVYLCASSFGTGTYGYTFGSGTRLTVV.

The chain joins TRBV27 to TRBJ1-6, with D perhaps TRBD1 (6 bases). This CDR3 has 15 residues. V dropped 1 base and J dropped 9 bases, with 13 bases sitting between them. The germline V gene has CDR1 MNHEY and CDR2 SMNVEV (reference sequence). Here the CDR3 DNA reads TGTGCCAGCAGTTTATGGCAGGGGTCGACTTCACCCCTCCACTTT. Translating it yields CASSLWQGSTSPLHF.

The V call is TRBV7-9, the J call TRBJ2-2; D remains ambiguous. Germline-derived CDR1 and CDR2 are SEHNR and FQNEAQ (reference sequence). Trimming cost V 3 bases and J 0 bases, with 8 bases left between them. The CDR3 runs to 15 residues. CDR3 protein: CASSLTDPNTGELFF. The CDR3 DNA reads as TGTGCCAGCAGCTTGACGGACCCGAACACCGGGGAGCTGTTTTTT.

The chain has TRBV7-9 and TRBJ1-5; D not resolved. The germline CDR1 and CDR2 sequences are SEHNR and FQNEAQ (reference sequence). The ends were cut back, 7 bases at V and 6 bases at J, with 13 bases in the middle. CDR3 length equals 13 residues. DNA for the CDR3: TGTGCCAGCACCGCAGGATCTGGTCAGCCCCAGCATTTT. This encodes CASTAGSGQPQHF. Combining the CDR3 with reference TRBV7-9 and TRBJ1-5 gives the whole variable domain DTGVSQNPRHKITKRGQNVTFRCDPISEHNRLYWYRQTLGQGPEFLTYFQNEAQLEKSRLLSDRFSAERPKGSFSTLEIQRTEQGDSAMYLCASTAGSGQPQHFGDGTRLSIL.

V is TRBV6-5 and J is TRBJ1-4, with D possibly TRBD1 on 5 matching bases. The germline V gene encodes CDR1 MNHEY and CDR2 SVGAGI. The CDR3 runs 14 residues. V was clipped by 5 bases and J by 6 bases, with 13 bases between them. CDR3 sequence: CASSLRGEDEKLFF. The CDR3 coding sequence is TGTGCCAGCAGTCTCCGAGGGGAGGATGAAAAACTGTTTTTT.